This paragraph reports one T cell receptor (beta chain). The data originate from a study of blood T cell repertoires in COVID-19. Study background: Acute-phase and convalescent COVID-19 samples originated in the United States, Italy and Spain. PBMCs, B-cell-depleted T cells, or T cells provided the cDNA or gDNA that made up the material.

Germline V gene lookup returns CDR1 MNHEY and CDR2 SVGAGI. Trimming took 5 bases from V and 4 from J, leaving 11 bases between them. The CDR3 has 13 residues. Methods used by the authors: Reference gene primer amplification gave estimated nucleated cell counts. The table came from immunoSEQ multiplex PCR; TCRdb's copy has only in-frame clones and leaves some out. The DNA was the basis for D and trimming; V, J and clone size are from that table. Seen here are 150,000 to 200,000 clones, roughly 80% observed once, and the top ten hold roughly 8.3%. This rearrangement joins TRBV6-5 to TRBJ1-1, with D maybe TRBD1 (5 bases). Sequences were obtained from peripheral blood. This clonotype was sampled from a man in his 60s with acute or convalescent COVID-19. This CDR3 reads CASSHGGATEAFF. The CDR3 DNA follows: TGTGCCAGCAGTCACGGAGGGGCCACTGAAGCTTTCTTT.